This TCR beta chain came from a study of blood T cell repertoires in COVID-19 (TCRdb year 2020). For the wider study: The collaborator samples originated in the United States, Italy and Spain and spanned the acute and convalescent phases of COVID-19. The prospective study material was composed of cDNA or gDNA derived from T cells, B-cell-depleted T cells, or PBMCs. The dataset comprised deeply sampled blood TCRbeta repertoires from subjects exposed to, actively infected with, or recovered from COVID-19. The repertoires were released in a freely available public database meant as a resource for research on the immune response to SARS-CoV-2. The samples were drawn from the first 160 participants of the ongoing ImmuneRACE study and from 1,254 subjects provided by 6 global collaborators. Sample metadata almost always included a de-identified subject ID, COVID-19 status, age in years and sex. HLA class I and class II types, where available, came from metadata supplied by the sample provider rather than from assay-based typing. Summary of the overall study and its limitations: How much clinical and demographic metadata was included differed by source and by participant, and the metadata was provided uncurated.

This clone came up a few times. Which antigen it targets is not known. No base quality values were provided; no much bigger clone lies one nucleotide off. TCRbeta CDR3 regions were amplified from genomic DNA using the immunoSEQ Assay, a bias-controlled multiplex PCR. The original pipeline was this. The number of nucleated cells in each sample was estimated by amplification of reference gene primers within the assay. Sequence reads were collapsed and filtered to measure the absolute abundance of every unique TCRbeta CDR3 rearrangement. For each sample, productive Simpson clonality was calculated as the square root of Simpson's diversity index over productive rearrangements. In TCRdb, the immuneACCESS table is reduced to in-frame sequences with V and J assigned. These tables do not hold every clone; where another copy was compared, an unresolved V gene accounts for under half, and the others remain unexplained. That table supplies the V and J calls and clone size; D and trimming were determined from the DNA. Across this sample there are some 460,000 clones, with around 90% seen only once. Roughly 0.72% of the sample belongs to the ten largest clones.

Participants in the prospective study were aged about 18 to 95 years, lived in 20 to 30 United States geographic areas, and enrolled through a virtual design. To assign participants to cohorts, the prospective study relied on clinical history that participants themselves reported in a screening survey and a study questionnaire. ImmuneRACE Cohort 3 recovered participants were defined by two consecutive negative NP/OP PCR tests, healthcare professional clearance, or symptom resolution. In the prospective study, mobile phlebotomists collected whole blood, serum and a nasopharyngeal or oropharyngeal swab from each participant. Over a roughly two-month period, participants in the prospective study had the option of providing additional blood draws and questionnaires. Before DNA extraction, prospective study blood samples were shipped either frozen or at room temperature. Sequenced input: PBMCs or T cells enriched from blood (not recorded which). The TCR originated in a woman in her late teens or twenties who had recovered from COVID-19.

The nucleotide sequence is given as TGTGCCAGCAGCCGTTCCCTAGGGGGTAGGGCTGAAGCTTTCTTT. Translated, it reads CASSRSLGGRAEAFF. The chain couples TRBV4-2 to TRBJ1-1, with a tentative D gene TRBD1 over 6 matching bases. V lost 4 bases and J lost 6 bases; the stretch between them is 18 bases long. Sequences LGHNA (CDR1) and YNFKEQ (CDR2) are obtained from the germline V gene. CDR3 length: 15 amino acids, cysteine to phenylalanine. The only DNA kept is the CDR3, 45 bases in frame from the first base.